This T cell receptor beta chain was recovered during a study of blood T cell repertoires in COVID-19. Study at large: Acute and convalescent COVID-19 samples came from the United States, Italy and Spain. The analysed material was cDNA or gDNA that came from T cells, B-cell-depleted T cells, or PBMCs.

Seattle-derived patients entered the study during active infection and were followed longitudinally. How the authors handled the data: Estimates of nucleated cell counts were drawn from the amplification of reference gene primers. Produced via immunoSEQ multiplex PCR; TCRdb's table is partial and in-frame only. V and J calls and clone size follow that table, whereas D and trimming were derived from the DNA. This table has 130,000 to 150,000 clones, roughly 88% appearing once. Germline-derived CDR1 and CDR2 are SGHTA and FQGNSA. The CDR3 loop spans 15 amino acids. Trimming removed 5 bases from V and 2 bases from J; junction bases left unmatched: 4.

The rearrangement joins TRBV7-2 to TRBJ2-3; the match to TRBD2 covers 10 bases. The sample consisted of peripheral blood. The receptor comes from a woman aged 55-70 years with COVID-19, enrolled during active disease. CDR3 amino acids: CASSRLAGDTDTQYF. CDR3 nucleotides: TGTGCCAGCAGCCGTCTAGCGGGGGACACAGATACGCAGTATTTT.